These 19 T cell receptor beta chains share one sample of origin, sequenced in a study of siplizumab effects on memory and regulatory T cells. Generated by immunoSEQ multiplex PCR, the TCRdb table keeps only in-frame clones and is missing some. Of about 100,000 clones listed, just under 95% are singletons. Sequencing used non-Treg CD4+ T cells sorted from blood. Receptors originate from a human donor in good health.

The rearrangement joins TRBV28 to TRBJ1-5, with TRBD1 matching over 7 bases. Losses at the gene ends were 6 bases for V and 2 bases for J; bases not matched to a gene: 13. This CDR3 spans 17 amino acids. CDR1 and CDR2 from the germline V gene are MDHEN and SYDVKM. The CDR3 loop reads CASSPNSTGRRNQPQHF. The DNA of the CDR3 is TGTGCCAGCAGCCCTAACTCGACAGGGAGGCGCAATCAGCCCCAGCATTTT.

The CDR3 region is CASSLRDFQETQYF. The CDR3 DNA reads TGTGCCAGCAGCTTGAGGGACTTCCAAGAGACCCAGTACTTC. The chain uses TRBV11-1 and TRBJ2-5, with a possible D match to TRBD2 (6 bases). From germline, CDR1 is SGHAT and CDR2 FQDESV (reference sequence). With 3 bases removed from V and 1 base from J, the gap between germline ends came to 9 bases. CDR3 size: 14 residues.

V and J are TRBV12-2 and TRBJ2-7; TRBD2 reflects the table's D call only, with no check against the DNA. TRBV12-2 is a pseudogene. This CDR3 comprises 17 residues. Here the CDR3 reads CASRRDLAAGGSYEQYF. CDR3 nucleotides: TGTGCAAGTCGCCGAGATTTAGCGGCGGGAGGCTCGTACGAGCAGTACTTC.

The gene calls are TRBV7-9 and TRBJ1-4, with a tentative D call TRBD1 (5 bases). Germline values: CDR1 SEHNR, CDR2 FQNEAQ (reference sequence). The CDR3 has 14 amino acids. V was cut by 10 bases and J by 6 bases, with 18 bases left in between. This chain's CDR3 is CAIRPGEGYEKLFF. The CDR3 nucleotides are TGTGCCATCCGTCCGGGGGAGGGGTATGAAAAACTGTTTTTT.

This clone was detected once. The rearrangement joins TRBV9 to TRBJ2-7; no definite D call. The V gene's germline CDR1 is SGDLS and CDR2 YYNGEE. The CDR3 spans 15 residues. Deletions cut 0 bases from V and 1 base from J, with 11 bases between. The CDR3 DNA sequence: TGTGCCAGCAGCGTAGGGCCTGAAGGATCCTACGAGCAGTACTTC. As protein: CASSVGPEGSYEQYF.

V usage is TRBV30 and J usage is TRBJ1-5, with D possibly being TRBD1 (6 bases). From germline, CDR1 is GTSNPN and CDR2 SVGIG (reference sequence). Trimming removed 3 bases from V and 11 bases from J, with 17 bases in between. CDR3 size: 13 residues. CDR3 coding DNA: TGTGCCTGGAGGGGGACATTAACATCGGCCCAGCATTTT. Translation: CAWRGTLTSAQHF.

V and J are TRBV19 and TRBJ1-1; 7 bases are shared with TRBD1. CDR3 length: 16 residues. V dropped 4 bases and J dropped 1; count of bases not matched to a gene: 9. CDR1 LNHDA and CDR2 SQIVND come from the germline V gene (reference sequence). Here the CDR3 reads CASSNLPGQKNTEAFF. For the CDR3, the DNA is TGTGCCAGTAGTAACTTACCGGGACAGAAGAACACTGAAGCTTTCTTT.

The chain employs TRBV6-1 and TRBJ1-1, with D unresolved. The CDR3 spans 15 residues. Between the trimmed V and J ends, which lost 4 bases and 6 bases, there was a span of 18 bases. In germline, CDR1 is MNHNS, CDR2 SASEGT. The CDR3 coding sequence is TGTGCCAGCAGTGGGAGAGACACCGTTTTGGCTGAAGCTTTCTTT. Protein product: CASSGRDTVLAEAFF.

In this sample, this clone turned up a few times. Other DNA sequences within the sample encode an identical CDR3. The chain carries TRBV28 and TRBJ1-1; D gene uncertain. Germline CDR1 is MDHEN and CDR2 is SYDVKM. V dropped 8 bases and J dropped 1 base, with 5 bases sitting between them. This CDR3 spans 11 amino acids. This CDR3 reads CASRENTEAFF. The CDR3 DNA follows: TGTGCCAGCCGGGAGAACACTGAAGCTTTCTTT.

This clone appeared a single time. This sequence joins TRBV2 and TRBJ2-1; D may match TRBD1 or TRBD2 (6 bases each). Trimming left V 8 bases short and J 5 bases short, with 19 bases between. The CDR3 length is 15 residues. Germline V gene data show CDR1 as SNHLY and CDR2 as FYNNEI. CDR3 amino acids: CASWGAGTIDNEQFF. CDR3 nucleotides: TGTGCCAGCTGGGGGGCGGGAACTATCGACAATGAGCAGTTCTTC.

The chain joins TRBV27 to TRBJ2-2; D unclear. Trimming took off 0 bases at V and 6 bases at J, with 20 bases between the two ends. This CDR3 contains 18 residues. Germline CDR1 MNHEY, CDR2 SMNVEV (reference sequence). CDR3 sequence: CASSLSRSPLGFAGELFF. In DNA form, the CDR3 reads TGTGCCAGCAGTTTATCGCGGTCGCCGCTCGGTTTCGCCGGGGAGCTGTTTTTT.

The chain recombines TRBV4-1 with TRBJ1-1; D uncertain. The germline V gene has CDR1 MGHRA and CDR2 YSYEKL. This CDR3 has 11 amino acids. V lost 2 bases, J lost 7 bases, and 5 bases lay in between. CDR3 loop: CASSQTDEAFF. In DNA form, the CDR3 reads TGCGCCAGCAGCCAAACGGATGAAGCTTTCTTT.

The chain couples TRBV29-1 to TRBJ2-3, with TRBD2 matching 10 bases. V lost 4 bases to trimming and J lost 2 bases; unmatched junction nucleotides: 9. Germline V gives CDR1 SQVTM, CDR2 ANQGSEA. The CDR3 has 16 amino acids. CDR3 residues: CSVGDRTSGYTDTQYF. CDR3 coding DNA: TGCAGCGTTGGCGACAGGACTAGCGGATACACAGATACGCAGTATTTT.

The V gene is TRBV6-1, the J gene TRBJ1-1; 10 bases are shared with TRBD1. The CDR3 has 15 amino acids. V trimming: 4 bases; J trimming: 5 bases; junction bases outside the gene matches: 7. Germline V gene sequence: CDR1 MNHNS, CDR2 SASEGT. The CDR3 protein is CASSAETGGETEAFF. The CDR3 coding sequence is TGTGCCAGCAGTGCCGAGACAGGGGGCGAAACTGAAGCTTTCTTT.

This chain connects TRBV7-8 to TRBJ1-1; TRBD1 matches at 11 bases. There are 18 residues in the CDR3. Germline values: CDR1 SGHVS, CDR2 FQNEAQ. Germline trimming cut 0 bases from V and 4 bases from J; bases unmatched to any gene: 10. Here the CDR3 reads CASSLARTGGRGATEAFF. The CDR3 bases are TGTGCCAGCAGCTTAGCCAGGACAGGGGGCCGGGGGGCCACTGAAGCTTTCTTT.

The genes are TRBV2 and TRBJ2-7; the match to TRBD1 covers 8 bases. Germline V gene lookup returns CDR1 SNHLY and CDR2 FYNNEI. This CDR3 is 13 amino acids long. The J segment lost 5 bases and the V segment lost 6 bases, leaving 6 bases of the junction unmatched. The CDR3 nucleotides read TGTGCCAGCAGAGGACAGGGTAGACACGAGCAGTACTTC. This sequence encodes CASRGQGRHEQYF.

The J gene is TRBJ2-7, the V gene TRBV7-2; D unclear. Trimming took off 7 bases at V and 7 bases at J, with 20 bases between the two ends. The CDR3 is 14 amino acids. Germline values: CDR1 SGHTA, CDR2 FQGNSA. The CDR3 DNA follows: TGTGCCAGCACCAAAACGTCGGCGGCTCGGGAGCAGTACTTC. Protein: CASTKTSAAREQYF. Variable domain in full (rest from reference TRBV7-2 and TRBJ2-7): GAGVSQSPSNKVTEKGKDVELRCDPISGHTALYWYRQSLGQGLEFLIYFQGNSAPDKSGLPSDRFSAERTGGSVSTLTIQRTQQEDSAVYLCASTKTSAAREQYFGPGTRLTVT.

This chain uses TRBV7-9 with TRBJ2-5; 7 nucleotides line up with TRBD1. This CDR3 region has 13 residues. The V segment lost 7 bases and the J segment 7 bases; nucleotides outside the gene matches: 9. Germline values: CDR1 SEHNR, CDR2 FQNEAQ (reference sequence). CDR3 in amino acids: CASTTQGVGTQYF. The CDR3 nucleotides are TGTGCCAGCACCACGCAGGGGGTGGGGACCCAGTACTTC.

The chain is built from TRBV6-1 and TRBJ2-3; D might be TRBD2 (5 bases). V dropped 4 bases and J dropped 2 bases, with 10 bases sitting between them. The CDR3 has 14 amino acids. Germline lookup yields CDR1 MNHNS and CDR2 SASEGT. For the CDR3, the DNA is TGTGCCAGCAGTGTTGAGAGGGCCACAGATACGCAGTATTTT. Its protein is CASSVERATDTQYF.